These T cell receptor beta chains were read from a single sample in a study of early T cells in non-severe SARS-CoV-2 infection. Each CDR3 protein is one row after TCRdb ran MiXCR on the 5' RACE reads. This table has about 60,000 distinct CDR3 sequences, about 8.9% appearing once. The sample comprised whole blood. The source is an adult who was a healthcare worker with PCR-confirmed SARS-CoV-2 infection or an uninfected control (not recorded which). The CDR3 runs from the conserved cysteine through the conserved F or W.

>TRBV28|TRBJ2-7
CASSLWYGQDYEQYF
>TRBV7-2|TRBJ2-7
CASSSQSGSGEQYF
>TRBV6-2/TRBV6-3|TRBJ1-1
CASTPTGITEAFF
>TRBV2|TRBJ2-5
CASKIQGIAETQYF
>TRBV29-1|TRBJ1-1
CSVAGLNTEAFF
>TRBV6-5|TRBJ2-3
CASSRGGLIADTQYF
>TRBV20-1|TRBJ2-1
CSARSSRHEQFF
>TRBV28|TRBJ2-2
CASRPTGTTTGKLFF
>TRBV5-1|TRBJ2-7
CASSPRTSGLYEQYF
>TRBV6-2/TRBV6-3|TRBJ1-1
CASSYLDTRNTEAFF
>TRBV27|TRBJ2-7
CASSEGLEQYF
>TRBV6-2/TRBV6-3|TRBJ2-7
CASSYWREYNEQYF
>TRBV6-1|TRBJ2-7
CASSETRDRWLRSYEQYF
>TRBV5-6|TRBJ2-7
CASSRQDQYEQYF
>TRBV6-5|TRBJ2-6
CASSLTLYSGANVLTF
>TRBV20-1|TRBJ2-7
CSARDPSGSVSIYEQYF
>TRBV28|TRBJ2-3
CASSTEVLWDTQYF
>TRBV12-3/TRBV12-4|TRBJ1-3
CASSLTAYSGNTIYF
>TRBV29-1|TRBJ2-7
CSVVFRGSMRGEQYF
>TRBV18|TRBJ2-3
CASSPNRLDTDTQYF
>TRBV28|TRBJ1-5
CASRSSGNQPQHF
>TRBV18|TRBJ2-3
CASSPLERGGQYF
>TRBV7-2|TRBJ2-1
CASSLLGEPGEQFF
>TRBV7-3|TRBJ2-3
CASSPQPGQTDTQYF
>TRBV4-3|TRBJ2-2
CASSQETGGELFF
>TRBV11-2|TRBJ1-6
CASSLLQGGSPLHF
>TRBV28|TRBJ2-4
CASNPYTQNIQYF
>TRBV7-3|TRBJ2-1
CASRNPGANEQFF
>TRBV28|TRBJ2-7
CASSLSGRHEQYF
>TRBV7-9|TRBJ2-7
CASSLTGTSGREQYF
>TRBV9|TRBJ2-5
CASSSQGVETQYF
>TRBV2|TRBJ2-1
CASSEVSLGTSGRNEQFF
>TRBV19|TRBJ2-7
CASSMGTGGRRQYF
>TRBV12-3/TRBV12-4|TRBJ1-2
CASSFGGASAYGYTF
>TRBV29-1|TRBJ1-6
CSVGWGINSPLHF
>TRBV28|TRBJ1-2
CASSLSPGVYGYTF
>TRBV7-9|TRBJ2-1
CASSPQNVNEQFF
>TRBV6-5|TRBJ2-1
CASSYSQGLSSYNEQFF
>TRBV27|TRBJ1-1
CASSFQSVNTEAFF
>TRBV24-1|TRBJ1-5
CATSDWGEGNQPQHF
>TRBV11-3|TRBJ2-1
CASSFEYNEQFF
>TRBV6-2/TRBV6-3|TRBJ1-1
CASTPNRNTEAFF
>TRBV7-9|TRBJ2-2
CASGVTGADTGELFF
>TRBV28|TRBJ2-7
CASSSPRLVSLEQYF
>TRBV7-9|TRBJ2-5
CASSLGTSGKETQYF
>TRBV20-1|TRBJ2-1
CSATRDYSINEQFF
>TRBV7-8|TRBJ1-1
CASSLSGMNTEAFF
>TRBV7-6|TRBJ1-4
CASKGATNEKLFF
>TRBV7-2|TRBJ2-1
CASSLVTSGINPSDEQFF
>TRBV2|TRBJ1-4
CASRDQVTGATNEKLFF
>TRBV11-2|TRBJ1-4
CASSLFWGTTNEKLFF
>TRBV20-1|TRBJ2-2
CSARLGTGSAGELFF
>TRBV4-3|TRBJ2-5
CASSKWGEQGEGETQYF
>TRBV24-1|TRBJ2-3
CATSGLRRTDTQYF